This T cell receptor beta chain was identified in a study of T cells in localized non-small cell lung cancer. Comments on this clone: Antigen: not known.

Study-level points and caveats: It was uninvolved adjacent lung that showed the highest T cell clonality, exceeding tumor.

The germline V and J ends were trimmed by 0 bases and 0 bases, with 9 bases remaining between them. Germline V CDR1 and CDR2: SGHKS, YYEKEE (reference sequence). CDR3 length: 15 residues. Only in-frame clones appear in the TCRdb table, and some are missing; sequencing was by immunoSEQ multiplex PCR. The sample consists of 55,000 to 75,000 clones, roughly 92% of them appearing once. This sequence joins TRBV5-5 and TRBJ1-1; D is unclear. Sample: peripheral blood, taken before any cancer treatment. This TCR was sampled from a man aged 35 to 69 with stage I lung adenocarcinoma. Here the CDR3 DNA reads TGTGCCAGCAGCTTGGTTGGCATTATGAACACTGAAGCTTTCTTT. Its translation is CASSLVGIMNTEAFF.